These 14 T cell receptor beta chains were sequenced from one sample in a study of metastatic and nonmetastatic thyroid tumors. The entire patient cohort was treatment-naive prior to thyroid surgery. TCRdb re-called clones from the PCR reads using MiXCR. Among under 95,000 clones, around 9.2% were seen once, and the ten largest hold around 8.5%. The source material was blood. The source is a female donor with papillary thyroid cancer or a benign thyroid nodule (not recorded which). Some clones in this sample may be carry-over from other donors' samples.

Concerning this clone itself: A read error may be the cause here, since a much bigger clone is one base away. The chain uses TRBV7-6 and TRBJ2-5; perhaps D is TRBD1 or TRBD2 (6 bases each). There are 15 residues in the CDR3. V was trimmed by 4 bases and J by 4 bases, leaving 16 bases between them. Germline V lookup: CDR1 SGHVS, CDR2 FNYEAQ. The CDR3 DNA reads TGTGCCAGCAGCTCACCGACTAGGGGGAGAGAGACCCAGTACTTC. It specifies CASSSPTRGRETQYF.

This clone occurred many times. This sequence joins TRBV7-6 and TRBJ1-3; 9 bases are a match to TRBD1. The CDR3 runs to 17 residues. The germline gives CDR1 SGHVS, CDR2 FNYEAQ. V shed 5 bases and J 3 bases; nucleotides not matched to a gene: 11. The CDR3: CASSPGQGWGIGNTIYF. CDR3 bases: TGTGCCAGCAGCCCGGGACAGGGATGGGGCATTGGAAACACCATATATTTT.

As regards this clone: A read error may be the cause here, since a much bigger clone is one base away. This chain connects TRBV6-6 to TRBJ2-3; D may be TRBD2 (6 bases). CDR1 and CDR2 from the germline V gene are MNHNY and SVGAGI (reference sequence). CDR3 length equals 16 residues. DNA for the CDR3: TGTGCCAGCAGTTACGGCCTAGCGCAGTACACATATACGCAGTATTTT. Translation: CASSYGLAQYTYTQYF.

The chain recombines TRBV5-1 with TRBJ2-5, with D hard to call. Per germline, CDR1 SGHRS and CDR2 YFSETQ. The CDR3 has 14 amino acids. V was cut by 0 bases and J by 3 bases, with 9 bases left in between. The CDR3 protein is CASSLVVGEETQYF. For the CDR3, the DNA is TGCGCCAGCAGCTTGGTGGTGGGCGAAGAGACCCAGTACTTC. Filled out from reference TRBV5-1 and TRBJ2-5, the complete variable domain reads KAGVTQTPRYLIKTRGQQVTLSCSPISGHRSVSWYQQTPGQGLQFLFEYFSETQRNKGNFPGRFSGRQFSNSRSEMNVSTLELGDSALYLCASSLVVGEETQYFGPGTRLLVL.

This clone has a count of ten or more. The gene calls are TRBV6-1 and TRBJ1-2, with TRBD1 matching 7 bases. CDR3 length: 13 amino acids. Germline V gene lookup returns CDR1 MNHNS and CDR2 SASEGT. Trimming removed 6 bases from V and 6 bases from J; junction bases left unmatched: 7. Here the CDR3 DNA reads TGTGCCAGCAGCCCCCAGGGGGGTAATGGCTACACCTTC. Encoded protein: CASSPQGGNGYTF.

This clone showed up many times. V gene TRBV28 combines with J gene TRBJ1-4; perhaps TRBD1 as D (5 bases). Germline loops: CDR1 MDHEN, CDR2 SYDVKM. The CDR3 is 15 amino acids. V lost 4 bases, J lost 2 bases, and 11 bases lay in between. The CDR3 nucleotides are TGTGCCAGCAGTTCGTGGGACCGTACTAATGAAAAACTGTTTTTT. This translates into CASSSWDRTNEKLFF.

There are a few counts of this clone. This chain links TRBV4-2 with TRBJ2-5; D may correspond to TRBD1 or TRBD2 (5 bases each). V was trimmed by 4 bases and J by 4 bases, leaving 10 bases between them. CDR1 is LGHNA, CDR2 YNFKEQ, per germline. CDR3 size: 13 residues. The DNA of the CDR3 is TGTGCCAGCAGCCCGGGGCGATCAGAGACCCAGTACTTC. This codes for CASSPGRSETQYF.

This clone has ten or more counts. No DNA is shown, since the ends of the CDR3 on it are uncertain; the CDR3 is the one TCRdb lists. This chain connects TRBV11-3 to TRBJ2-7; the table gives TRBD1 as D, unverified against the DNA. Looked up from germline, CDR1 is SGHNT and CDR2 is YENEEA. Ends included, the CDR3 has 13 residues. The CDR3 loop is CASSVGQGALRYF.

With respect to this clone: Mismatch with germline at one junction end may stem from a read error. This chain uses TRBV19 with TRBJ2-7, with 7 nucleotides matching TRBD1. Germline CDR1 LNHDA, CDR2 SQIVND (reference sequence). CDR3 size: 15 residues. The CDR3 region is CASSRGQVRSYEQYF. For the CDR3, the DNA is TGCGCCAGTAGCCGTGGACAGGTTAGATCCTACGAGCAGTACTTC.

This clone has at least ten counts. V usage is TRBV27 and J usage is TRBJ1-5; TRBD1 agrees at 7 bases. This CDR3 is 14 amino acids long. The V gene end was trimmed by 8 bases and the J gene end by 3 bases; junction bases not matched to a gene: 7. Germline lookup yields CDR1 MNHEY and CDR2 SMNVEV (reference sequence). CDR3 bases: TGTGCCAGCCGGCAGGGGGAGCCCAATCAGCCCCAGCATTTT. This gives the protein CASRQGEPNQPQHF.

The V call is TRBV12-3 or TRBV12-4, the J call TRBJ1-1, with D unresolved. V was pared by 7 bases and J by 0 bases, with 12 bases between. CDR3 length: 14 amino acids. CDR3 amino acids: CASTEGYMNTEAFF. The CDR3 DNA reads as TGTGCCAGCACGGAAGGATACATGAACACTGAAGCTTTCTTT.

This clone has a handful of counts. This rearrangement joins TRBV20-1 to TRBJ2-5; D gene uncertain. The germline gives CDR1 DFQATT, CDR2 SNEGSKA (reference sequence). CDR3 length: 11 amino acids. The V and J ends lost 3 bases and 5 bases respectively, with 7 bases between them. The CDR3 nucleotides are TGCAGTGCTAGTCCCAAGGAGACCCAGTACTTC. Translated, it gives CSASPKETQYF.

This clone was recorded a few times. This could be a read error, since a much larger clone is one nucleotide away. Since the CDR3 does not end with the conserved phenylalanine or tryptophan, this likely comes from a read error. The rearrangement links TRBV12-3 or TRBV12-4 to TRBJ2-1; tentative D call: TRBD2 (5 bases). With 1 base removed from V and 6 bases from J, the gap between germline ends came to 7 bases. The CDR3 length is 13 residues. CDR3 in DNA: TGTGCCAGCAGTTTAGGACTACCCAATGAGCAGTTCCTC. This encodes CASSLGLPNEQFL.

This clone came up many times. V is TRBV12-3 or TRBV12-4 and J is TRBJ2-4; a possible D gene is TRBD1 (6 bases). The ends were cut back, 4 bases at V and 0 bases at J, with 7 bases in the middle. This CDR3 comprises 14 residues. As DNA, the CDR3 is TGTGCCAGCAGTTGGACAGTAGCCAAAAACATTCAGTACTTC. Translating it yields CASSWTVAKNIQYF.